This T cell receptor beta chain appears in the sequencing data of a study of PD-L1 blockade in urothelial cancer. Turning to the study itself: Dosed intravenously at 1,200 mg every 3 weeks, atezolizumab was initiated by patients around 2014. Researchers found blood samples held a median of approximately 150,000 T cells.

Synthetic TCR analog templates were added to each PCR reaction. Assay: immunoSEQ multiplex PCR; the TCRdb copy retains only in-frame clones and omits some. Of about 72,000 clones listed, approximately 87% are singletons. Time point here: pretreatment peripheral blood. Trimming pared 1 base from V and 0 bases from J, leaving 9 bases between. CDR1 and CDR2 from the germline V gene are SEHNR and FQNEAQ (reference sequence). This CDR3 comprises 15 residues. The clonotype originates from a man between 65 and 85 years old with urothelial cancer. This chain links TRBV7-9 with TRBJ1-1; D is perhaps TRBD1 (6 bases). The sequenced sample was PBMCs, obtained around atezolizumab (anti-PD-L1) treatment. The CDR3 sequence is CASSLVAGVNTEAFF. The CDR3 bases are TGTGCCAGCAGCTTAGTAGCAGGGGTGAACACTGAAGCTTTCTTT.